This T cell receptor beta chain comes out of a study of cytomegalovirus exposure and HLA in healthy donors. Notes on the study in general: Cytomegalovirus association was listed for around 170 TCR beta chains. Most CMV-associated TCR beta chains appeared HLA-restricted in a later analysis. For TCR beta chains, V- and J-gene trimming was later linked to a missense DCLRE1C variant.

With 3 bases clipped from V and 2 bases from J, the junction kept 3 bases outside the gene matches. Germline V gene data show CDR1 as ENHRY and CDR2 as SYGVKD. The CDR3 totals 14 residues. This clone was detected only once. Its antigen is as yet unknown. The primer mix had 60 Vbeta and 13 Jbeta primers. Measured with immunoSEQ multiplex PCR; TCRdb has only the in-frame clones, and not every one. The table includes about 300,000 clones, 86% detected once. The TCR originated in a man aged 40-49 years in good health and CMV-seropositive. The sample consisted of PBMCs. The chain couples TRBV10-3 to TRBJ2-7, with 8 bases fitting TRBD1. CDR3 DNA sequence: TGTGCCATCAGTGACGAGACAGGGGCCTACGAGCAGTACTTC. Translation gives CAISDETGAYEQYF.